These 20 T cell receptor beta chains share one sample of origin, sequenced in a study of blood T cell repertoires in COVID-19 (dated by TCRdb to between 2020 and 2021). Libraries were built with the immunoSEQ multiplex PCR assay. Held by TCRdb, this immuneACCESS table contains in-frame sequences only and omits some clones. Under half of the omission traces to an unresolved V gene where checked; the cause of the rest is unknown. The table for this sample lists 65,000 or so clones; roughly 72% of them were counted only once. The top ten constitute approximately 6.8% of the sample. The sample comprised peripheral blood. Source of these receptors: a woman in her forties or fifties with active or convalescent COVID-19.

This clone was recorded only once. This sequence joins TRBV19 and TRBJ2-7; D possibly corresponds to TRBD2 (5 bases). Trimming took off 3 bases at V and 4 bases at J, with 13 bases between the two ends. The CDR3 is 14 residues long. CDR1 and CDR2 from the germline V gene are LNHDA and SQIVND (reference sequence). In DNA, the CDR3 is TGTGCCAGTAGTATGGTTGCGGGCGCGTACGAGCAGTACTTC. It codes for CASSMVAGAYEQYF.

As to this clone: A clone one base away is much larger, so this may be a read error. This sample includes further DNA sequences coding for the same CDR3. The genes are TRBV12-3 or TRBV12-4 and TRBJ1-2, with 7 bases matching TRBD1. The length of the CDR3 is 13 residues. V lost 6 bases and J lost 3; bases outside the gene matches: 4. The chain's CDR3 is CASSADRDYGYTF. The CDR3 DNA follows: TGTGCCAGCAGCGCCGACAGGGACTATGGCTACACCTTC.

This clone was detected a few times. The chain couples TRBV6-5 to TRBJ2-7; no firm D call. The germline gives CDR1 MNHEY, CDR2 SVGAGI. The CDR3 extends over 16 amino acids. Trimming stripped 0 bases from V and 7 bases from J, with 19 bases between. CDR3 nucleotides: TGTGCCAGCAGTTACTCCCGTCTCACCCCCGCACAGGAGCAGTACTTC. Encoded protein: CASSYSRLTPAQEQYF.

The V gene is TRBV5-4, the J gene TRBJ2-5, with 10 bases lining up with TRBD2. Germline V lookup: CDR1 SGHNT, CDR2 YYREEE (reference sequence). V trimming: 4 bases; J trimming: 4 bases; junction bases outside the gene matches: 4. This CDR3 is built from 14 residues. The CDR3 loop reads CASSARLAGETQYF. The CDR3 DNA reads TGTGCCAGCAGCGCTCGACTAGCGGGAGAGACCCAGTACTTC.

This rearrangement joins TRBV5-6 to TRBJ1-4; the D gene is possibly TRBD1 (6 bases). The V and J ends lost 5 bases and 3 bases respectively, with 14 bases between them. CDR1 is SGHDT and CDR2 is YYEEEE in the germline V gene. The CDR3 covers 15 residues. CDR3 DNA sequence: TGTGCCAGCAGTTTGCGTTGGACAGCTAATGAAAAACTGTTTTTT. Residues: CASSLRWTANEKLFF.

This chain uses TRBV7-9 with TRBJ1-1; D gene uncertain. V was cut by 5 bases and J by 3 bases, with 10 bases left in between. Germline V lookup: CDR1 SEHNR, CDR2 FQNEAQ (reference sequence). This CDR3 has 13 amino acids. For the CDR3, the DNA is TGTGCCAGCAGCATGGCTGGGCACACTGAAGCTTTCTTT. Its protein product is CASSMAGHTEAFF. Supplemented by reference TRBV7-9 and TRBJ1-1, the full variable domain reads DTGVSQNPRHKITKRGQNVTFRCDPISEHNRLYWYRQTLGQGPEFLTYFQNEAQLEKSRLLSDRFSAERPKGSFSTLEIQRTEQGDSAMYLCASSMAGHTEAFFGQGTRLTVV.

Here the CDR3 reads CASSQDWAQNTGELFF. The CDR3 DNA follows: TGTGCCAGCAGCCAAGATTGGGCCCAGAACACCGGGGAGCTGTTTTTT. The chain links TRBV4-2 to TRBJ2-2; D unresolved. The germline V gene encodes CDR1 LGHNA and CDR2 YNFKEQ. The CDR3 is 16 amino acids. V lost 0 bases and J lost 1, with 9 bases in between.

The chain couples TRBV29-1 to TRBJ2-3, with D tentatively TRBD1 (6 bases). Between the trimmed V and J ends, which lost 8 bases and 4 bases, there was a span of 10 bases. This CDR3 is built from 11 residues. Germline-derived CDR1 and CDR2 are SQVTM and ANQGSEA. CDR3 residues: CSSRGPDTQYF. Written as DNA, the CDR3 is TGCAGCTCCAGGGGTCCAGATACGCAGTATTTT.

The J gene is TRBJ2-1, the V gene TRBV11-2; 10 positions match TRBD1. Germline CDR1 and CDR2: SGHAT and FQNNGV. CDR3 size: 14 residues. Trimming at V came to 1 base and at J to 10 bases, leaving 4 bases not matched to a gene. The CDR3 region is CASSLGGTGDEQFF. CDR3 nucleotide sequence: TGTGCCAGCAGCTTAGGAGGGACAGGGGACGAGCAGTTCTTC.

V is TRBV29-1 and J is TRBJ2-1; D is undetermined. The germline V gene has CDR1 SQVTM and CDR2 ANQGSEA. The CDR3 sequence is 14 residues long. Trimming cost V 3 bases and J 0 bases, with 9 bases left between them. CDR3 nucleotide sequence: TGCAGCGTTGAGGGCTTGAGCTCCTACAATGAGCAGTTCTTC. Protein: CSVEGLSSYNEQFF.

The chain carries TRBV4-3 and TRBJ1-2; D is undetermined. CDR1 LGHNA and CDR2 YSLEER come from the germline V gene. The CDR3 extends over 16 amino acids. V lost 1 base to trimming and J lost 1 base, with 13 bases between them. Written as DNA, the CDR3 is TGCGCCAGCAGCCAAGGAAACACCTTAATTAACTATGGCTACACCTTC. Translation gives CASSQGNTLINYGYTF.

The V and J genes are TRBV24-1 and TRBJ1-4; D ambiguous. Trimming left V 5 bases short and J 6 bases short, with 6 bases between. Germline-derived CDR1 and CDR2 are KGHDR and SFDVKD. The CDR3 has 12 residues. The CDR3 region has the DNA TGTGCCACCAGTGGCGGGGATGAAAAACTGTTTTTT. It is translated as CATSGGDEKLFF.

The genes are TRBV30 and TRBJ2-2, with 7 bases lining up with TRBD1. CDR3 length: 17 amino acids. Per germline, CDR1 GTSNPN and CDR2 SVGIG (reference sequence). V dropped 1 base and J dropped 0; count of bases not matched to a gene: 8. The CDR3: CAWSAFSQGANTGELFF. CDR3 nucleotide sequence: TGTGCCTGGAGTGCATTTTCCCAGGGGGCGAACACCGGGGAGCTGTTTTTT. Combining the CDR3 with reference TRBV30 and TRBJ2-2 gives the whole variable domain SQTIHQWPATLVQPVGSPLSLECTVEGTSNPNLYWYRQAAGRGLQLLFYSVGIGQISSEVPQNLSASRPQDRQFILSSKKLLLSDSGFYLCAWSAFSQGANTGELFFGEGSRLTVL.

Here the CDR3 reads CASSPAVDRSNTEAFF. The CDR3 coding sequence is TGTGCCAGCTCACCCGCGGTGGACAGGTCGAACACTGAAGCTTTCTTT. This sequence joins TRBV18 and TRBJ1-1; TRBD1 matches at 7 bases. CDR3 size: 16 residues. V was clipped by 3 bases and J by 1 base; unmatched bases: 8. CDR1 KGHSH and CDR2 LQKENI come from the germline V gene.

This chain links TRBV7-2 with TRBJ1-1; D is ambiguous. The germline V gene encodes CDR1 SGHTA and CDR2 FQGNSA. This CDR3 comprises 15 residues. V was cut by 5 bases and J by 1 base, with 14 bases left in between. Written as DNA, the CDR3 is TGTGCCAGCAGCCCCGGACTGGGGAGGAACACTGAAGCTTTCTTT. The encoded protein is CASSPGLGRNTEAFF.

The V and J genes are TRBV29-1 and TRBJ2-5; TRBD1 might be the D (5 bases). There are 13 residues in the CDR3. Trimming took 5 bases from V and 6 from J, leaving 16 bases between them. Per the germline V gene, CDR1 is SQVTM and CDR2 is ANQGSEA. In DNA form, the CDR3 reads TGCAGCGTTACCGACAGATCCCTGCAGACCCAGTACTTC. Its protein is CSVTDRSLQTQYF.

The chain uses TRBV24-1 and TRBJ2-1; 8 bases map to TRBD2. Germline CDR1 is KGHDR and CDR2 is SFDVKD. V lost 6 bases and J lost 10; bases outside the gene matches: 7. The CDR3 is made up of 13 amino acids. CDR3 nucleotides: TGTGCCACCAGTCCAGCGGGAGATAGGGAGCAGTTCTTC. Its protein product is CATSPAGDREQFF.

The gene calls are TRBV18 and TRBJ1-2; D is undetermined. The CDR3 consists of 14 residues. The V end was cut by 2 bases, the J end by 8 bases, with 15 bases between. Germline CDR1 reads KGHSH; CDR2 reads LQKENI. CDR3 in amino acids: CASSPAELIRGYTF. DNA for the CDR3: TGTGCCAGCTCACCAGCTGAACTAATTCGGGGCTACACCTTC. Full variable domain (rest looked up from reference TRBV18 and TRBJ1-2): NAGVMQNPRHLVRRRGQEARLRCSPMKGHSHVYWYRQLPEEGLKFMVYLQKENIIDESGMPKERFSAEFPKEGPSILRIQQVVRGDSAAYFCASSPAELIRGYTFGSGTRLTVV.

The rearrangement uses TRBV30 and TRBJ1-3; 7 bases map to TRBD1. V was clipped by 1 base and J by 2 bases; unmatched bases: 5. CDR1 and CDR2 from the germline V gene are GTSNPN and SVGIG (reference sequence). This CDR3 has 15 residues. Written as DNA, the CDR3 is TGTGCCTGGAGTGGACAGGGCTTCGCTGGAAACACCATATATTTT. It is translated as CAWSGQGFAGNTIYF.

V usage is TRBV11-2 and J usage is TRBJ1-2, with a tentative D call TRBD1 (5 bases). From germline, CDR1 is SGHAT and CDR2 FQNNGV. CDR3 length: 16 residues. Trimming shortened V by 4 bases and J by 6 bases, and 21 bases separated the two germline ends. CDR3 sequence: CASSSVSGIRGDGYTF. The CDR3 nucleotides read TGTGCCAGCAGCTCGGTCTCTGGGATCCGGGGGGATGGCTACACCTTC. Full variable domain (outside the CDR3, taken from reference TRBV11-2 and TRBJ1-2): EAGVAQSPRYKIIEKRQSVAFWCNPISGHATLYWYQQILGQGPKLLIQFQNNGVVDDSQLPKDRFSAERLKGVDSTLKIQPAKLEDSAVYLCASSSVSGIRGDGYTFGSGTRLTVV.